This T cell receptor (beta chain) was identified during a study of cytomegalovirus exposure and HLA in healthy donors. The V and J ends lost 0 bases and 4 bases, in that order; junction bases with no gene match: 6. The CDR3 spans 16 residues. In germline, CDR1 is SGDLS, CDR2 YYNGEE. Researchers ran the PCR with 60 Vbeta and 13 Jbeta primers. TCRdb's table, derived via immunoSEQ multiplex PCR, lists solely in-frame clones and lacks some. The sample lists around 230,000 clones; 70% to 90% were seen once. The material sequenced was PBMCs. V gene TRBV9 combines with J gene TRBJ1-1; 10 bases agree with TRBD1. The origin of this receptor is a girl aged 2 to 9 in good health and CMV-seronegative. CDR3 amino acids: CASSVGPTGGSTEAFF. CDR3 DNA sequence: TGTGCCAGCAGCGTAGGGCCGACAGGGGGCTCCACTGAAGCTTTCTTT.